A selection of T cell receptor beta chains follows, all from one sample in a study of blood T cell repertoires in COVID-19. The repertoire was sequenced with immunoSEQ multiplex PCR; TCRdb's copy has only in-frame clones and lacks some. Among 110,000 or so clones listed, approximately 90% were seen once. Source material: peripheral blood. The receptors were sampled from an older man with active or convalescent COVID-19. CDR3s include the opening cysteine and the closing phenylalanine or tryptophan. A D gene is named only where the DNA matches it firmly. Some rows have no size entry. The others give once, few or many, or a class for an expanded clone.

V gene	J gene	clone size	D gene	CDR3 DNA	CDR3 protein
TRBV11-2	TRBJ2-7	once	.	TGTGCCAGCAGCTCCTCCCGACAGGACTACGAGCAGTACTTC	CASSSSRQDYEQYF
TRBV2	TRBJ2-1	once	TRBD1	TGTGCCAGCAGGAGGACAGGGGCCAACTCCTACAATGAGCAGTTCTTC	CASRRTGANSYNEQFF
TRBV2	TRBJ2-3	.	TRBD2	TGTGCCAGCACTTGGCGGGAGGGCAAGAATACGCAGTATTTT	CASTWREGKNTQYF
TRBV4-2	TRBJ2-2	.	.	TGTGCCAGCAGCCCCCCGGTGGTCGGGGAGCTGTTTTTT	CASSPPVVGELFF
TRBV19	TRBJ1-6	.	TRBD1	TGTGCCAGTAGTACGGACAGGATTGATTCACCCCTCCACTTT	CASSTDRIDSPLHF
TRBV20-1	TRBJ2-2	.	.	TGCAGTGCTAGCGCCGGGGGGGAGCTGTTTTTT	CSASAGGELFF
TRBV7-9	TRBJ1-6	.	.	TGTGCCAGCACCGGTGACGGGGGGCAGGGATCACCCCTCCACTTT	CASTGDGGQGSPLHF
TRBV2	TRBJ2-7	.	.	TGTGCCAGCAGTGATGGGGAGAACTACGAGCAGTACTTC	CASSDGENYEQYF
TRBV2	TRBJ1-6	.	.	TGTGCCAGCAGTGAAGACAGGGTAAATTCACCCCTCCACTTT	CASSEDRVNSPLHF
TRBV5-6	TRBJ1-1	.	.	TGTGCCAGCAGCTTACTAGAGAACACTGAAGCTTTCTTT	CASSLLENTEAFF
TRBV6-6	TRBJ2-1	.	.	TGTGCCAGCAGTTACCTACAGGGTGGCAATGAGCAGTTCTTC	CASSYLQGGNEQFF
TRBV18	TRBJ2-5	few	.	TGTGCCAGCTCACCTCGGGGGGCAGGTGAGACCCAGTACTTC	CASSPRGAGETQYF
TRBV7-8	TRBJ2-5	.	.	TGTGCCAGCAGCCCGTCCCGGAGGGCCCGGGAGACCCAGTACTTC	CASSPSRRARETQYF
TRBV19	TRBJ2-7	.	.	TGTGCCAGTAGTAACCGACAGTCTACCACTGCCGAGCAGTACTTC	CASSNRQSTTAEQYF
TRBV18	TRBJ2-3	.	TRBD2	TGTGCCAGCTCACCCAGACTAGCGGGAGGACCTAGCACAGATACGCAGTATTTT	CASSPRLAGGPSTDTQYF
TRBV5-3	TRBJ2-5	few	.	TGTGCCAGAAGCTGGAGGAAGACCCAGTACTTC	CARSWRKTQYF
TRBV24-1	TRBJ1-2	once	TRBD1	TGTGCCACCAGTGACCGACGGGACAGGGTGGTTGGCTACACCTTC	CATSDRRDRVVGYTF
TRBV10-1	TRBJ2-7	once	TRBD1	TGCGCCAGCGGGGGGACAGGATCCGGCGAGCAGTACTTC	CASGGTGSGEQYF
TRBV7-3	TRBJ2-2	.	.	TGTGCCAGCAGCTTCCTAGCCAACACCGGGGAGCTGTTTTTT	CASSFLANTGELFF
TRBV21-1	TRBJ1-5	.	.	TGTGCCAGCACCCCGGGACAGGGGGCAGGGTGGAATCAGCCCCAGCATTTT	CASTPGQGAGWNQPQHF
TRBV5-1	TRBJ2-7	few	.	TGCGCCAGCAGAGAGGAGGGGCCCTACGAGCAGTACTTC	CASREEGPYEQYF
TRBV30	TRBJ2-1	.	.	TGTGCCTGGAGTGTACGCGGCTACAATGAGCAGTTCTTC	CAWSVRGYNEQFF
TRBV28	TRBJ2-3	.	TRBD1	TGTGCCAGCAGTTTATTAGGGACAGGGGACCCAGATACGCAGTATTTT	CASSLLGTGDPDTQYF